This entry lists 28 T cell receptor beta chains sequenced from one sample in a study of cytomegalovirus exposure and HLA in healthy donors. The PCR contained 60 Vbeta and 13 Jbeta primers. Data came from immunoSEQ multiplex PCR; TCRdb stores just in-frame clones and leaves some out. Of over 150,000 clones listed, roughly 83% were seen once; the top ten hold 0.38%. The sequenced sample was PBMCs. These receptor sequences come from a boy aged 2-9 years in good health and CMV-seronegative.

The chain recombines TRBV25-1 with TRBJ1-1, with TRBD1 as a possible D gene (5 bases). V lost 4 bases to trimming and J lost 6 bases, with 18 bases between them. The germline V gene encodes CDR1 MGHDK and CDR2 SYGVNS. The CDR3 has 15 residues. The CDR3 reads CASSVGLQVFAEAFF. CDR3 coding DNA: TGTGCCAGCAGTGTAGGACTACAGGTCTTCGCTGAAGCTTTCTTT.

The chain couples TRBV5-1 to TRBJ1-2, with D unresolved. CDR3 length equals 15 residues. V lost 4 bases and J lost 4, with 17 bases in between. Looked up from germline, CDR1 is SGHRS and CDR2 is YFSETQ. The CDR3 nucleotides are TGCGCCAGCAGCATACAGCCTGACGGATCCTATGGCTACACCTTC. This codes for CASSIQPDGSYGYTF.

The gene calls are TRBV19 and TRBJ2-3; the match to TRBD1 covers 7 bases. This CDR3 has 15 residues. The V gene's germline CDR1 is LNHDA and CDR2 SQIVND (reference sequence). V shed 6 bases, J shed 3 bases, and the junction held 9 bases outside the gene matches. CDR3 sequence: CASSPGTVETDTQYF. The CDR3, as DNA: TGTGCCAGTAGCCCCGGGACAGTGGAAACAGATACGCAGTATTTT.

The rearrangement uses TRBV2 and TRBJ2-5; 11 positions match TRBD1. This CDR3 comprises 15 residues. Germline V lookup: CDR1 SNHLY, CDR2 FYNNEI. V lost 4 bases and J lost 5; bases outside the gene matches: 6. CDR3 protein: CASSGWTGGTETQYF. CDR3 DNA sequence: TGTGCCAGCAGTGGATGGACAGGGGGCACGGAGACCCAGTACTTC. Full variable domain (rest looked up from reference TRBV2 and TRBJ2-5): EPEVTQTPSHQVTQMGQEVILRCVPISNHLYFYWYRQILGQKVEFLVSFYNNEISEKSEIFDDQFSVERPDGSNFTLKIRSTKLEDSAMYFCASSGWTGGTETQYFGPGTRLLVL.

The chain combines TRBV5-6 with TRBJ1-2, with 10 nucleotides matching TRBD1. The CDR3 totals 14 residues. Germline CDR1 and CDR2: SGHDT and YYEEEE. V lost 6 bases and J lost 6; bases outside the gene matches: 8. CDR3 bases: TGTGCCAGCATCCAGACAGGGGGCAGCAATGGCTACACCTTC. Translation gives CASIQTGGSNGYTF. The full variable domain, its missing parts supplied by reference TRBV5-6 and TRBJ1-2, is DAGVTQSPTHLIKTRGQQVTLRCSPKSGHDTVSWYQQALGQGPQFIFQYYEEEERQRGNFPDRFSGHQFPNYSSELNVNALLLGDSALYLCASIQTGGSNGYTFGSGTRLTVV.

The chain uses TRBV5-1 and TRBJ1-1, with D possibly being TRBD1 (5 bases). From germline, CDR1 is SGHRS and CDR2 YFSETQ. The CDR3 totals 13 residues. Trimming left V 7 bases short and J 3 bases short, with 13 bases between. The CDR3 DNA is TGCGCCAGCGGTTGGAGGGGCTACACTGAAGCTTTCTTT. Translation gives CASGWRGYTEAFF. The full variable domain, completed using reference TRBV5-1 and TRBJ1-1, is KAGVTQTPRYLIKTRGQQVTLSCSPISGHRSVSWYQQTPGQGLQFLFEYFSETQRNKGNFPGRFSGRQFSNSRSEMNVSTLELGDSALYLCASGWRGYTEAFFGQGTRLTVV.

The CDR3 nucleotides are TGTGCCATCAGTGAGAGGACAGGGATGAACACTGAAGCTTTCTTT. This sequence encodes CAISERTGMNTEAFF. The gene calls are TRBV10-3 and TRBJ1-1; 8 bases agree with TRBD1. J gave up 0 bases and V 2 bases, and 2 bases lay outside the gene matches. This CDR3 is built from 15 residues. CDR1 is ENHRY, CDR2 SYGVKD, per germline.

The gene calls are TRBV10-3 and TRBJ1-4, with D perhaps matching TRBD1 (5 bases). V dropped 5 bases and J dropped 0 bases, with 7 bases sitting between them. There are 14 residues in the CDR3. The V gene's germline CDR1 is ENHRY and CDR2 SYGVKD. In DNA form, the CDR3 reads TGTGCCATCAGTTCGACAGCAACTAATGAAAAACTGTTTTTT. As protein: CAISSTATNEKLFF.

The rearrangement joins TRBV29-1 to TRBJ2-5, with 11 bases that match TRBD2. From germline, CDR1 is SQVTM and CDR2 ANQGSEA. Trimming at V came to 4 bases and at J to 5 bases, leaving 6 bases not matched to a gene. The CDR3 length is 14 residues. The CDR3 region is CSVGGIAGGETQYF. The CDR3 DNA follows: TGCAGCGTTGGTGGGATAGCGGGAGGGGAGACCCAGTACTTC.

The chain has TRBV6-5 and TRBJ2-7, with 9 bases fitting TRBD1. CDR3 length equals 15 residues. Germline loops: CDR1 MNHEY, CDR2 SVGAGI. The V segment lost 4 bases and the J segment 2 bases; nucleotides outside the gene matches: 6. The CDR3 is CASSWDRVGPYEQYF. CDR3 DNA sequence: TGTGCCAGCAGTTGGGACAGGGTTGGCCCCTACGAGCAGTACTTC.

With regard to this clone: Within the sample, other DNA sequences also encode this same CDR3. The chain recombines TRBV29-1 with TRBJ2-7; no clear D. V gave up 7 bases and J gave up 10 bases, with 14 bases separating them. CDR3 length: 10 amino acids. Germline CDR1 and CDR2: SQVTM and ANQGSEA. The CDR3 region is CSAQWSEQYF. CDR3 coding DNA: TGCAGCGCGCAGTGGTCCGAACAGTACTTC.

This chain joins TRBV4-1 and TRBJ2-6, with 7 bases identical to TRBD1. Germline V CDR1 and CDR2: MGHRA, YSYEKL. Trimming cost V 1 base and J 0 bases; bases outside gene matches: 9. There are 19 residues in the CDR3. Here the CDR3 DNA reads TGCGCCAGCAGCCAAGTGCCCGGGACAGTCCGCTCTGGGGCCAACGTCCTGACTTTC. Amino acid sequence: CASSQVPGTVRSGANVLTF.

The V gene is TRBV5-1, the J gene TRBJ2-7; 9 nucleotides agree with TRBD2. Losses at the gene ends were 6 bases for V and 7 bases for J; bases not matched to a gene: 11. The germline gives CDR1 SGHRS, CDR2 YFSETQ. The CDR3 spans 14 residues. CDR3 sequence (DNA): TGCGCCAGCAAGGGGACTAGCTCTGGTAGGGAGCAGTACTTC. It specifies CASKGTSSGREQYF.

This clone was counted only a few times. The rearrangement links TRBV10-3 to TRBJ1-1; 9 bases are shared with TRBD1. V lost 10 bases to trimming and J lost 0 bases; unmatched junction nucleotides: 6. Germline V CDR1 and CDR2: ENHRY, SYGVKD. The CDR3 is made up of 14 amino acids. In nucleotides, the CDR3 is TGTGCCACCAGGGACAGGGAACTGAACACTGAAGCTTTCTTT. Translation: CATRDRELNTEAFF.

This sequence joins TRBV7-9 and TRBJ2-2; 8 nucleotides match TRBD2. Per germline, CDR1 SEHNR and CDR2 FQNEAQ (reference sequence). This CDR3 has 15 amino acids. V lost 4 bases to trimming and J lost 7 bases; unmatched junction nucleotides: 8. The CDR3 region is CASSSWSAGDGELFF. The CDR3 DNA follows: TGTGCCAGCAGCTCCTGGTCAGCGGGAGACGGGGAGCTGTTTTTT.

This clone was observed a handful of times. The chain joins TRBV10-3 to TRBJ2-2; 11 bases are a match to TRBD1. The CDR3 loop spans 17 amino acids. Germline CDR1 ENHRY, CDR2 SYGVKD. Trimming took 6 bases from V and 4 from J; bases not matched to a gene: 10. CDR3 nucleotide sequence: TGTGCCATCAGACCCGGGACAGGGGGAATAGGCACCGGGGAGCTGTTTTTT. Translating it yields CAIRPGTGGIGTGELFF.

The chain joins TRBV6-1 to TRBJ1-2, with a possible D match to TRBD1 (5 bases). V shed 0 bases and J shed 4 bases, with 12 bases lying between them. The CDR3 is 15 residues long. CDR1 MNHNS and CDR2 SASEGT come from the germline V gene. The CDR3 is CASSEAQGVTYGYTF. The CDR3 coding sequence is TGTGCCAGCAGTGAAGCCCAAGGGGTCACCTATGGCTACACCTTC.

This chain connects TRBV6-1 to TRBJ1-1, with 8 bases fitting TRBD1. Unmatched junction bases numbered 6, after V lost 6 bases and J lost 3 bases. The CDR3 consists of 14 residues. CDR1 and CDR2 (germline): MNHNS, SASEGT. CDR3 sequence (DNA): TGTGCCAGCAGGTGGACAGGGATCTACACTGAAGCTTTCTTT. It codes for CASRWTGIYTEAFF.

The genes are TRBV6-5 and TRBJ2-5, with 7 nucleotides matching TRBD2. Germline CDR1 reads MNHEY; CDR2 reads SVGAGI. V was pared by 0 bases and J by 1 base, with 5 bases of the junction left unmatched. This CDR3 has 16 residues. The CDR3, as DNA: TGTGCCAGCAGTTACTCCCTAGCGGAGGGCCAAGAGACCCAGTACTTC. This gives the protein CASSYSLAEGQETQYF.

The chain is built from TRBV5-1 and TRBJ2-2; tentatively, D is TRBD1 (6 bases). The germline gives CDR1 SGHRS, CDR2 YFSETQ. The CDR3 is made up of 15 amino acids. Deletions cut 1 base from V and 7 bases from J, with 14 bases between. CDR3 region: CASSLRQGQGGELFF. The CDR3 DNA is TGCGCCAGCAGCTTGAGGCAGGGGCAGGGCGGGGAGCTGTTTTTT.

This clone has only one observation. The chain recombines TRBV7-8 with TRBJ2-1; D may be TRBD2 (5 bases). This CDR3 spans 15 amino acids. Germline loops: CDR1 SGHVS, CDR2 FQNEAQ. V lost 1 base, J lost 5 bases, and 12 bases lay in between. The CDR3 sequence: CASSLENMRDNEQFF. The CDR3 DNA follows: TGTGCCAGCAGCTTAGAAAACATGAGGGACAATGAGCAGTTCTTC.

The V gene is TRBV27, the J gene TRBJ2-1; 12 positions match TRBD2. Germline-derived CDR1 and CDR2 are MNHEY and SMNVEV (reference sequence). The V gene end was trimmed by 6 bases and the J gene end by 4 bases; junction bases not matched to a gene: 4. The CDR3 covers 15 residues. CDR3 coding DNA: TGTGCCAGCAGGCCGGGACTAGCGGGTTACAATGAGCAGTTCTTC. Translated, it gives CASRPGLAGYNEQFF.

This chain links TRBV9 with TRBJ2-3; 7 bases fit TRBD1. Germline assignment: CDR1 SGDLS and CDR2 YYNGEE. With 0 bases clipped from V and 2 bases from J, the junction kept 3 bases outside the gene matches. The CDR3 sequence is 15 residues long. CDR3 amino acids: CASSVATGLTDTQYF. The CDR3 DNA reads TGTGCCAGCAGCGTAGCGACAGGGCTCACAGATACGCAGTATTTT.

The rearrangement uses TRBV7-9 and TRBJ1-3; D remains ambiguous. V lost 5 bases and J 0 bases, leaving 11 bases between the germline ends. This CDR3 has 15 amino acids. In germline, CDR1 is SEHNR, CDR2 FQNEAQ (reference sequence). This CDR3 is CASSMTGNSGNTIYF. In nucleotides, the CDR3 is TGTGCCAGCAGCATGACGGGGAACTCTGGAAACACCATATATTTT.

The V and J genes are TRBV6-5 and TRBJ2-5; 8 positions agree with TRBD2. The J segment lost 7 bases and the V segment lost 6 bases, leaving 10 bases of the junction unmatched. Germline V gene sequence: CDR1 MNHEY, CDR2 SVGAGI. This CDR3 is built from 14 residues. The CDR3: CASSPTTSVGTQYF. CDR3 nucleotide sequence: TGTGCCAGCAGCCCGACGACTAGCGTAGGGACCCAGTACTTC.

The J gene is TRBJ1-2, the V gene TRBV27; possible D gene TRBD1, 5 bases. The CDR3 loop spans 15 amino acids. Germline CDR1 MNHEY, CDR2 SMNVEV (reference sequence). The ends were cut back, 4 bases at V and 0 bases at J, with 12 bases in the middle. The chain's CDR3 is CASSSDDRANYGYTF. Written as DNA, the CDR3 is TGTGCCAGCAGTTCCGACGACAGAGCTAACTATGGCTACACCTTC.

This clone has a handful of counts. The rearrangement joins TRBV5-6 to TRBJ2-1; D is uncertain. V was trimmed by 0 bases and J by 4 bases, leaving 14 bases between them. Germline V gene lookup returns CDR1 SGHDT and CDR2 YYEEEE. The CDR3 contains 16 residues. The CDR3 protein is CASSLAGSSLYNEQFF. CDR3 sequence (DNA): TGTGCCAGCAGCTTGGCCGGTTCATCTCTTTACAATGAGCAGTTCTTC.

This chain links TRBV6-5 with TRBJ1-5, with a weak D call TRBD1 (5 bases). Germline V CDR1 and CDR2: MNHEY, SVGAGI. V was cut by 5 bases and J by 16 bases, with 15 bases left in between. This CDR3 has 11 residues. In DNA, the CDR3 is TGTGCCAGCAGTGCACGCGGGACTTCACATTTT. Its translation is CASSARGTSHF.